A selection of T cell receptor beta chains follows, all from one sample in a study of T cell repertoires in cytomegalovirus infection. TCRdb reanalysed the reads using MiXCR and keeps one entry per CDR3 protein. The sample lists fewer than 1,000,000 distinct CDR3 sequences; approximately 30% were seen once. These receptors are not linked to any known antigen. Here the sequenced sample was cultured CD8+ T cells from PBMCs, taken from culture after CMV antigen stimulation. The receptor source for this set is a human donor in good health (CMV status not recorded). Some clones in this sample may be carry-over from other donors' samples. CDR3s include the opening cysteine and the closing phenylalanine or tryptophan. The D gene is left open where the match is weak. Only some rows state a clone size, as once, few, many or a class for expanded clones.

J: TRBJ2-5
V: TRBV11-2
size: -
D: -
CDR3: CASSFPGLAKETQYF
DNA: TGTGCCAGCAGCTTCCCGGGGCTAGCCAAAGAGACCCAGTACTTC

J: TRBJ2-1
V: TRBV28
size: -
D: TRBD2
CDR3: CASTKGGVDEQFF
DNA: TGTGCCAGCACCAAGGGAGGGGTAGATGAGCAGTTCTTC

J: TRBJ2-2
V: TRBV19
size: -
D: TRBD1
CDR3: CASSFDRESGELFF
DNA: TGTGCCAGTAGTTTCGACAGGGAGTCCGGGGAGCTGTTTTTT

J: TRBJ1-5
V: TRBV19
size: few
D: -
CDR3: CASGNQPQHF
DNA: TGTGCCAGTGGGAATCAGCCCCAGCATTTT

J: TRBJ2-4
V: TRBV7-6
size: -
D: TRBD1
CDR3: CASSLNRDRGKSIQYF
DNA: TGTGCCAGCAGCTTAAACCGGGACAGGGGCAAAAGCATTCAGTACTTC

J: TRBJ2-2
V: TRBV4-3
size: once
D: TRBD2
CDR3: CASSQDEGLAGGPSGELFF
DNA: TGCGCCAGCAGCCAAGATGAGGGACTAGCGGGGGGGCCGTCCGGGGAGCTGTTTTTT

J: TRBJ2-1
V: TRBV19
size: few
D: -
CDR3: CASVSYNEQFF
DNA: TGTGCCAGTGTGTCCTACAATGAGCAGTTCTTC

J: TRBJ2-3
V: TRBV7-9
size: -
D: TRBD2
CDR3: CASSLVASGGNTDTQYF
DNA: TGTGCCAGCAGCTTAGTTGCTAGCGGGGGCAACACAGATACGCAGTATTTT

J: TRBJ2-1
V: TRBV6-5
size: -
D: TRBD2
CDR3: CASSYAGLSSGWNEQFF
DNA: TGTGCCAGCAGTTACGCGGGTTTATCTAGCGGGTGGAATGAGCAGTTCTTC

J: TRBJ2-1
V: TRBV5-5
size: many
D: -
CDR3: CASSLLRGIANNEQFF
DNA: TGTGCCAGCAGCTTGCTCCGGGGGATTGCCAACAATGAGCAGTTCTTC

J: TRBJ2-3
V: TRBV7-2
size: many
D: -
CDR3: CASSSSGNTQYF
DNA: TGTGCCAGCAGCTCGAGCGGAAATACGCAGTATTTT

J: TRBJ2-7
V: TRBV7-6
size: few
D: -
CDR3: CASSLTQGVTYEQYF
DNA: TGTGCCAGCAGCTTAACTCAGGGAGTGACCTACGAGCAGTACTTC

J: TRBJ1-5
V: TRBV6-5
size: -
D: -
CDR3: CASSYGVPGLGNQPQHF
DNA: TGTGCCAGCAGTTACGGAGTACCGGGACTGGGCAATCAGCCCCAGCATTTT

J: TRBJ2-2
V: TRBV24-1
size: -
D: TRBD1
CDR3: CATSDLYRGNGELFF
DNA: TGTGCCACCAGTGACCTGTACAGGGGAAACGGGGAGCTGTTTTTT

J: TRBJ2-4
V: TRBV27
size: few
D: -
CDR3: CASRAKNIQYF
DNA: TGTGCCAGCAGGGCCAAAAACATTCAGTACTTC

J: TRBJ1-4
V: TRBV4-2
size: -
D: TRBD1
CDR3: CASSNPTGTNEKLFF
DNA: TGTGCCAGCAGCAATCCGACAGGGACAAATGAAAAACTGTTTTTT

J: TRBJ2-1
V: TRBV6-2/TRBV6-3
size: many
D: -
CDR3: CASRGWGVYNEQFF
DNA: TGTGCCAGCCGAGGATGGGGAGTTTACAATGAGCAGTTCTTC

J: TRBJ2-6
V: TRBV6-5
size: many
D: -
CDR3: CASSKNFPGGGANVLTF
DNA: TGTGCCAGCAGTAAAAACTTCCCGGGTGGAGGGGCCAACGTCCTGACTTTC

J: TRBJ1-4
V: TRBV7-9
size: -
D: -
CDR3: CASGWAGTDEKLFF
DNA: TGTGCCAGCGGTTGGGCAGGGACGGATGAAAAACTGTTTTTT

J: TRBJ2-7
V: TRBV6-1
size: -
D: -
CDR3: CASSENGTPIYEQYF
DNA: TGTGCCAGCAGTGAAAATGGGACTCCGATTTACGAGCAGTACTTC

J: TRBJ2-2
V: TRBV6-5
size: few
D: -
CDR3: CASSYSPTPVNTGELFF
DNA: TGTGCCAGCAGTTACTCGCCCACCCCCGTGAACACCGGGGAGCTGTTTTTT

J: TRBJ2-2
V: TRBV20-1
size: -
D: -
CDR3: CSARNRGVATTGELFF
DNA: TGCAGTGCTAGAAATCGAGGAGTGGCCACCACCGGGGAGCTGTTTTTT

J: TRBJ1-2
V: TRBV29-1
size: -
D: -
CDR3: CSVIIASLYGYTF
DNA: TGCAGCGTTATAATAGCCTCCCTCTATGGCTACACCTTC

J: TRBJ2-1
V: TRBV15
size: few
D: TRBD2
CDR3: CATSRVGELAVASYNEQFF
DNA: TGTGCCACCAGCAGAGTGGGGGAACTAGCGGTTGCCTCCTACAATGAGCAGTTCTTC

J: TRBJ2-2
V: TRBV9
size: few
D: -
CDR3: CASSVASGLSNAGELFF
DNA: TGTGCCAGCAGCGTAGCGTCAGGCCTCTCGAACGCCGGGGAGCTGTTTTTT

J: TRBJ1-4
V: TRBV7-6
size: few
D: -
CDR3: CASSPRNGPLFF
DNA: TGTGCCAGCAGCCCTAGAAACGGGCCACTGTTTTTT

J: TRBJ1-6
V: TRBV27
size: -
D: TRBD1
CDR3: CASSTDRGGSPLHF
DNA: TGTGCCAGCAGTACCGACAGGGGTGGATCACCCCTCCACTTT